A selection of T cell receptor beta chains follows, all from one sample in a study of blood T cell repertoires in COVID-19. Generated by immunoSEQ multiplex PCR, the TCRdb table keeps only in-frame clones and is missing some. The sample consists of 130,000 to 150,000 clones, approximately 85% of them appearing once. Sequencing was performed on peripheral blood. The receptors here all came from a woman aged 55-70 years with COVID-19, enrolled during active disease. CDR3s include the opening cysteine and the closing phenylalanine or tryptophan. D genes are given only for firm matches. Clone size is stated in some rows and not others, as once, few, many or a class when expanded.

v_call	j_call	clone_size	d_call	cdr3_aa	cdr3_nt
TRBV29-1	TRBJ1-2	once	TRBD1	CSVPDRVYGYTF	TGCAGCGTCCCGGACAGGGTCTATGGCTACACCTTC
TRBV6-5	TRBJ1-2	-	TRBD1	CASILGQGDNYGYTF	TGTGCCAGCATCCTAGGACAGGGCGATAACTATGGCTACACCTTC
TRBV5-1	TRBJ1-3	-	-	CASSFGRTSGNTIYF	TGCGCCAGCAGCTTTGGTAGAACCTCTGGAAACACCATATATTTT
TRBV18	TRBJ1-5	-	-	CASSPSSQPQHF	TGTGCCAGCTCACCATCGAGTCAGCCCCAGCATTTT
TRBV5-1	TRBJ1-5	-	-	CASARLAGGNQPQHF	TGCGCCAGCGCCCGATTGGCGGGTGGCAATCAGCCCCAGCATTTT
TRBV6-5	TRBJ1-2	-	TRBD1	CASTGGFFYGYTF	TGTGCCAGCACAGGGGGCTTTTTCTATGGCTACACCTTC
TRBV3-1/TRBV3-2	TRBJ2-5	-	-	CASSQDNSGFQETQYF	TGTGCCAGCAGCCAAGATAATTCGGGGTTCCAAGAGACCCAGTACTTC
TRBV19	TRBJ2-3	once	-	CASALGARNTQYF	TGTGCCAGTGCCTTGGGCGCCCGGAATACGCAGTATTTT
TRBV19	TRBJ1-2	once	-	CASSISANYGYTF	TGTGCCAGTAGTATTTCTGCTAACTATGGCTACACCTTC
TRBV10-2	TRBJ1-1	-	TRBD1	CASSVQGAGTEAFF	TGCGCCAGCAGTGTACAGGGGGCCGGCACTGAAGCTTTCTTT
TRBV19	TRBJ1-5	once	-	CASQPRGNQPQHF	TGTGCCAGTCAACCTAGGGGGAATCAGCCCCAGCATTTT
TRBV6-5	TRBJ2-5	-	-	CASEDSKETQYF	TGTGCCAGCGAAGACTCAAAAGAGACCCAGTACTTC
TRBV6-5	TRBJ1-2	few	-	CASSYGTRDGYTF	TGTGCCAGCAGTTACGGGACAAGGGATGGCTACACCTTC
TRBV19	TRBJ1-5	-	-	CASSIGGGRYGQPQHF	TGTGCCAGTAGTATAGGCGGGGGGCGGTACGGTCAGCCCCAGCATTTT
TRBV11-3	TRBJ2-3	few	TRBD2	CASSLGLADGTDTQYF	TGTGCCAGCAGCTTAGGGCTAGCGGATGGCACAGATACGCAGTATTTT
TRBV7-2	TRBJ2-7	few	TRBD1	CASSLYYGTGGNEQYF	TGTGCCAGCAGCCTATATTATGGGACAGGGGGGAACGAGCAGTACTTC